The sequence of this TCR beta chain was determined in a study of T cell repertoires in ileal Crohn's disease (dated by TCRdb to the late 2010s). In terms of the full investigation: The median duration of disease was around 8 years, and at the time of surgery around 40% of patients were active smokers. About half of the patients received postoperative therapy: 11 received thiopurines and 15 to 20 received anti-TNF agents. Every patient underwent surgery because of a complication, which was stricturing disease in roughly 60% of cases and penetrating disease in about 39%. Around 460 nanograms of biopsy DNA per sample were submitted for commercial TCRB immunosequencing. Running in parallel with the study was a multicentre cohort set up to find predictors of early endoscopic recurrence following ileocolonic resection. Biopsies taken from the inflamed portion of the ileum in the surgical resection specimen were designated as M0 samples. A prospective multicentre cohort supplied the 55 to 60 Crohn's disease patients whose TCR repertoires were analysed. Endoscopic postoperative recurrence was defined as a Rutgeerts score above i0. A total of around 150 mucosal samples from some 50 patients were sequenced, collected from several sites on the surgical specimen as well as at postoperative endoscopy.

The CDR3 measures 13 amino acids from cysteine to phenylalanine. Of the read, only the CDR3 DNA is kept; its 39 bases are in frame from base 1. V is pared back by 4 bases and J by 8 bases, with 15 bases lying between the germline termini. CDR1 and CDR2 were assigned from the germline V gene (reference sequence) as SGHNT and YYREEE. The sample's time point label, in plain terms: inflamed ileum from the surgical specimen. Adults with ileal or ileocolonic Crohn's disease and an indication for ileocolonic resection were eligible for inclusion. Whole ileal mucosal biopsies were stored frozen at -80°C before DNA extraction. A TRizol-based method was used to extract genomic DNA from the frozen whole biopsies, and the DNA was quantified with a NanoDrop 2000 spectrophotometer. In regard to this clone: This receptor's antigen is unknown. The input lacks base qualities; no much larger clone sits a single base away.

The full study reports these points: A significantly higher proportion of clonal expansions was observed in active smokers at surgery than in non-smokers (approximately 26% vs 17%, p=0.02). Compared with CD4 T cells, sorted CD8 T cells held more high-frequency clones, which suggests that the mucosal expansions were mostly CD8. Only a subgroup of patients, of unstated size, had mucosal CD4 and CD8 T cells sorted and sequenced. Higher high-frequency clone percentages at surgery were associated with endoscopic recurrence; all patients with clonality above 26.8% (18/57) had recurrence.

Library method: the immunoSEQ multiplex PCR assay. Adaptive Biotechnology amplified the CDR3 regions from genomic DNA with a two-step multiplex PCR designed to control amplification bias. Primers covering every V and J gene segment were used in the first PCR, while barcodes and Illumina adapters were added in the second PCR. CDR3 libraries were sequenced using an Illumina instrument. Per the source publication's procedure: Vendor-provided pipelines were combined with custom analysis of raw data in R/Bioconductor under R version 3.3.0. Clonality, ranging from 0 to 1, was calculated as the inverse of the normalised Shannon entropy of all productive clones. The repertoire share taken up by the top 100 clones defined high-frequency clones, and only clones that passed a 95% confidence test were kept. Overlap between samples was measured with the Morisita-Horn index, while repertoire diversity was measured with the Simpson index. TCRdb retrieved this table from immuneACCESS and kept in-frame rearrangements only. Not all clones are present; in checked studies, unresolved V genes account for under half, and no reason is known for the remainder. V and J calls and clone size are those listed in that table; D and trimming were worked out from the DNA. The sample table lists some 7,000 clones, about 83% of them with a count of one. About a tenth of the sample belongs to the ten largest clones.

Sequenced sample: ileal tissue. This TCR was sampled from an adult with Crohn's disease. The chain is assembled from TRBV5-4 and TRBJ1-2; no confident D gene assignment can be made. This receptor has the CDR3 CASSPAYSRGYTF. At the DNA level, the sequence is TGTGCCAGCAGCCCAGCGTATTCCCGAGGCTACACCTTC.